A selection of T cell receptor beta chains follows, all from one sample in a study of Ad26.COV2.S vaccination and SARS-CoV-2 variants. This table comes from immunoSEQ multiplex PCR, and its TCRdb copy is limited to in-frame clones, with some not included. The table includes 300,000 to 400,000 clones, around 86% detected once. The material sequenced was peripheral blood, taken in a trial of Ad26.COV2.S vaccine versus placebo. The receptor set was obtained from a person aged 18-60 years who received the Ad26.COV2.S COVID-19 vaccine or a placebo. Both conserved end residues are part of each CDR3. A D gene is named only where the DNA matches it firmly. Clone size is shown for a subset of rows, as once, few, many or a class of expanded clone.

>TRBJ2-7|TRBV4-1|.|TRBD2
TGCGCCAGCAGCCAAGTCAGGACTAGCGGGGGCGAGCAGTACTTC
CASSQVRTSGGEQYF
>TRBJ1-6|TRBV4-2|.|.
TGTGCCAGCAGCGATGGATCCTATAATTCACCCCTCCACTTT
CASSDGSYNSPLHF
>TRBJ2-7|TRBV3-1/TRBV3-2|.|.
TGTGCCAGCAGCCAAGACGACAGGTGGTCGTTGCAGTACTTC
CASSQDDRWSLQYF
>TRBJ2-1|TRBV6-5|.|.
TGTGCCAGCAGCCGAACCGGCGATGAGCAGTTCTTC
CASSRTGDEQFF
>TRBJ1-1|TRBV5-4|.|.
TGTGCCAGCAGCGTACAGAAAATCGGTGAAGCTTTCTTT
CASSVQKIGEAFF
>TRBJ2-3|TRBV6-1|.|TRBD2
TGTGCCAGCAGTGAACCAAACTTGGTAGCGGGGACAGATACGCAGTATTTT
CASSEPNLVAGTDTQYF
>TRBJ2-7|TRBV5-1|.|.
TGCGCCAGCAGCGACCCCCAAACAGGAGGCTACGAGCAGTACTTC
CASSDPQTGGYEQYF
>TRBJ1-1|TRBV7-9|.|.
TGTGCCAGCAGCTTAGCCCGTCTTTACACTGAAGCTTTCTTT
CASSLARLYTEAFF
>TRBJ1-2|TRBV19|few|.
TGTGCCAGTAGTATCGGGGAGGGGTACTATGGCTACACCTTC
CASSIGEGYYGYTF
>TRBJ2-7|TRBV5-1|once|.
TGCGCCAGCAGCTCGGATGCAGGGAACGAGCAGTACTTC
CASSSDAGNEQYF
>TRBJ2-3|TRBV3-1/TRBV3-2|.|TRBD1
TGTGCCAGCAGCCAACCCCCGGGACAGGACATTTGGGATACGCAGTATTTT
CASSQPPGQDIWDTQYF
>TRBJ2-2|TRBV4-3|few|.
TGCGCCAGCAGCCAAGATTACGGGGAGCTGTTTTTT
CASSQDYGELFF
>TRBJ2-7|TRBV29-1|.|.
TGCAGCGTTGAAGGACAGACCTACGAGCAGTACTTC
CSVEGQTYEQYF
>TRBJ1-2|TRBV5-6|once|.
TGTGCCAGCAGCCGGGACCGATTGGCTACTAACTATGGCTACACCTTC
CASSRDRLATNYGYTF
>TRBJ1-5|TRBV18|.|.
TGTGCCAGCTCACCACAGGCAACCTATAGCAATCAGCCCCAGCATTTT
CASSPQATYSNQPQHF
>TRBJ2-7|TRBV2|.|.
TGTGCCAGCAGTTGGACACCTTACGAGCAGTACTTC
CASSWTPYEQYF